Many counts were recorded for the clone carrying this TCR beta chain. Its specificity is not known. The source material, RNA transcripts, was used to amplify TCR beta CDR3 regions. The study used the HTBI primer set for a first-round RT-PCR of the TCR CDR3. TCRdb reanalysed the multiplex PCR reads using MiXCR and keeps one entry per CDR3 protein. The table records 300,000 to 400,000 distinct CDR3 sequences, about 18% of them present only once. This sample is part of a study of T cells in Graves' hyperthyroidism and ophthalmopathy. Whole-study findings and limits: Ophthalmopathy stood apart from stable hyperthyroidism in a 13 V-J model.

The germline V gene has CDR1 SGHAT and CDR2 FQNNGV. V lost 6 bases to trimming and J lost 2 bases, with 3 bases between them. The CDR3 is 11 amino acids. The specimen was blood. V gene TRBV11-2 combines with J gene TRBJ2-3; unclear D gene. This TCR came from a woman aged 50 to 60 with Graves' hyperthyroidism. As DNA, the CDR3 is TGTGCCAGCAGTCTCACAGATACGCAGTATTTT. Its protein product is CASSLTDTQYF.